These T cell receptor beta chains were read from a single sample in a study of blood T cell repertoires in COVID-19. Profiled with immunoSEQ multiplex PCR; TCRdb holds only in-frame clones, not every one. The table includes approximately 120,000 clones, 75% to 90% detected once. The material sequenced was peripheral blood. All receptors come from a woman aged 80 or over with COVID-19, enrolled during active disease. Both conserved end residues are part of each CDR3. The D gene is left open where the match is weak. Only some rows state a clone size, as once, few, many or a class for expanded clones.

CDR3 length	J gene	D gene	V gene	clone size	CDR3 protein	CDR3 DNA
15	TRBJ1-6	TRBD1	TRBV19	.	CATGGGQGSNSPLHF	TGTGCCACCGGAGGGGGACAGGGCTCAAATTCACCCCTCCACTTT
16	TRBJ2-2	.	TRBV6-6	once	CASSYSTGTNTGELFF	TGTGCCAGCAGTTACTCGACAGGGACTAACACCGGGGAGCTGTTTTTT
13	TRBJ2-7	.	TRBV6-5	.	CASRRVRDYEQYF	TGTGCCAGCAGGAGGGTGCGAGACTACGAGCAGTACTTC
15	TRBJ2-7	.	TRBV19	.	CASSIRMLPSYEQYF	TGTGCCAGTAGTATCCGAATGCTCCCTAGCTACGAGCAGTACTTC
16	TRBJ2-2	TRBD2	TRBV27	.	CASSLLLAGDTGELFF	TGTGCCAGCAGTTTATTACTAGCGGGCGACACCGGGGAGCTGTTTTTT
14	TRBJ1-1	.	TRBV10-1	few	CASSLGGWNTEAFF	TGCGCCAGCAGTCTCGGGGGGTGGAACACTGAAGCTTTCTTT
12	TRBJ1-1	.	TRBV28	.	CASSLRHGEAFF	TGTGCCAGCAGTTTACGACACGGAGAAGCTTTCTTT
15	TRBJ2-1	.	TRBV25-1	.	CASSDPLRPSGEQFF	TGTGCCAGCAGTGACCCCCTCAGACCCAGCGGTGAGCAGTTCTTC
17	TRBJ2-3	.	TRBV6-2/TRBV6-3	.	CASSYPLGAQVSDTQYF	TGTGCCAGCAGTTACCCCTTGGGAGCACAAGTATCGGATACGCAGTATTTT
15	TRBJ1-3	.	TRBV27	.	CASSLSLSSGNTIYF	TGTGCCAGCAGTTTAAGCCTAAGCTCTGGAAACACCATATATTTT
13	TRBJ2-3	.	TRBV7-8	.	CASSSDHTDAQYF	TGTGCCAGCAGCAGTGACCACACAGATGCGCAGTATTTT
14	TRBJ2-1	TRBD2	TRBV7-2	once	CASNLLAGSSEQFF	TGTGCCAGCAACTTACTAGCGGGATCGTCTGAGCAGTTCTTC
16	TRBJ2-1	TRBD2	TRBV5-5	once	CASSWSGRSTYNEQFF	TGTGCCAGCAGCTGGAGCGGGAGAAGTACCTACAATGAGCAGTTCTTC
13	TRBJ1-5	TRBD1	TRBV18	.	CASSSGQGQPQHF	TGTGCCAGCTCATCCGGACAGGGTCAGCCCCAGCATTTT
16	TRBJ1-2	.	TRBV7-9	.	CASSLSGVRRYYGYTF	TGTGCCAGCAGCTTAAGTGGAGTGAGGCGATACTATGGCTACACCTTC
14	TRBJ2-2	.	TRBV9	.	CASNPRGRTGELFF	TGTGCCAGCAACCCGCGGGGCCGGACCGGGGAGCTGTTTTTT
15	TRBJ1-5	.	TRBV28	.	CASSLSGQSNQPQHF	TGTGCCAGCAGTTTATCAGGACAGTCGAATCAGCCCCAGCATTTT
16	TRBJ1-2	TRBD1	TRBV28	.	CASSLRGRPSNYGYTF	TGTGCCAGCAGTTTAAGGGGGCGACCCTCTAACTATGGCTACACCTTC